The rows below give T cell receptor beta chains drawn from one sample of a study of blood T cell repertoires in COVID-19. The protocol was immunoSEQ multiplex PCR, while the TCRdb copy is restricted to in-frame clones and leaves out a portion. The sample consists of some 100,000 clones, around nine tenths of them appearing once. Sample: peripheral blood. The origin of the receptors is a man in his fifties with acute or convalescent COVID-19. The CDR3 runs from the conserved cysteine through the conserved F or W. Each record gives: CDR3 length, J gene, D gene, V gene, clone size, CDR3 protein, CDR3 DNA. A D gene is named only where the DNA matches it firmly. The size of a clone is reported for some rows only, either as once, few or many, or as a class for expanded clones.

14 TRBJ2-2 NA TRBV7-3 NA CASSPGLNTGELFF TGTGCCAGCAGCCCCGGACTCAACACCGGGGAGCTGTTTTTT
14 TRBJ2-7 TRBD2 TRBV7-9 NA CASSSGGVSHEQYF TGTGCCAGCAGCTCGGGGGGGGTATCTCACGAGCAGTACTTC
19 TRBJ2-1 TRBD2 TRBV6-2/TRBV6-3 NA CASSYSSTSGRYSYNEQFF TGTGCCAGCAGTTACTCGTCGACTAGCGGGAGGTACTCCTACAATGAGCAGTTCTTC
15 TRBJ2-7 TRBD2 TRBV15 NA CATSTLAGSSYEQYF TGTGCCACCAGCACCCTAGCGGGAAGCTCCTACGAGCAGTACTTC
15 TRBJ1-1 NA TRBV19 NA CASSSLFSHKTEAFF TGTGCCAGTAGTTCGTTATTCTCACATAAAACTGAAGCTTTCTTT
14 TRBJ1-3 NA TRBV5-1 once CASSEVLSGNTIYF TGCGCCAGCAGTGAGGTCCTCTCTGGAAACACCATATATTTT
13 TRBJ2-3 NA TRBV9 NA CASSLGVSDTQYF TGTGCCAGCAGCCTCGGGGTGTCAGATACGCAGTATTTT
13 TRBJ1-5 NA TRBV7-6 NA CASSSGFNQPQHF TGTGCCAGCAGTTCAGGGTTCAATCAGCCCCAGCATTTT
16 TRBJ2-7 TRBD2 TRBV14 NA CASSQDLGLAGDEQYF TGTGCCAGCAGCCAAGATTTAGGACTAGCGGGAGACGAGCAGTACTTC
18 TRBJ1-4 NA TRBV19 NA CASSPRGASYPTNEKLFF TGTGCCAGTAGTCCCCGGGGGGCCAGCTATCCAACTAATGAAAAACTGTTTTTT
15 TRBJ2-1 TRBD1 TRBV2 NA CASSGYRGPQYEQFF TGTGCCAGCAGTGGATATAGGGGGCCACAGTATGAGCAGTTCTTC
13 TRBJ1-6 NA TRBV5-1 NA CASSLGEYSPLHF TGCGCCAGCAGCTTGGGGGAGTACTCACCCCTCCACTTT
16 TRBJ2-1 TRBD1 TRBV6-6 NA CASSRHGQGAVNEQFF TGTGCCAGCAGTCGACACGGACAGGGGGCTGTTAATGAGCAGTTCTTC
17 TRBJ1-2 NA TRBV4-1 NA CASSQDFFGHFNYGYTF TGCGCCAGCAGCCAAGATTTTTTTGGACACTTTAACTATGGCTACACCTTC
13 TRBJ1-6 NA TRBV6-5 NA CASSHEPDSPLHF TGTGCCAGCTCTCACGAACCAGATTCACCCCTCCACTTT
15 TRBJ2-2 TRBD2 TRBV6-6 NA CASGLAGANTGELFF TGTGCCTCGGGACTAGCGGGGGCGAACACCGGGGAGCTGTTTTTT
14 TRBJ2-2 NA TRBV7-2 NA CASSLVYSTGELFF TGTGCCAGCAGCTTAGTGTATAGCACCGGGGAGCTGTTTTTT
15 TRBJ2-7 NA TRBV29-1 NA CSVEDTGTSTYEQYF TGCAGCGTTGAAGATACCGGGACTTCTACCTACGAGCAGTACTTC
15 TRBJ2-3 NA TRBV6-5 NA CASLSFSGGTDTQYF TGTGCCAGCTTATCCTTTAGCGGCGGCACAGATACGCAGTATTTT
16 TRBJ2-1 NA TRBV5-1 NA CASSLQGAGTYNEQFF TGCGCCAGCAGCTTGCAAGGGGCTGGTACCTACAATGAGCAGTTCTTC
13 TRBJ2-7 NA TRBV5-6 once CASAEGTSYEQYF TGTGCCAGCGCCGAGGGTACCTCCTACGAGCAGTACTTC
17 TRBJ2-1 TRBD2 TRBV19 NA CASSIGPRRGGYNEQFF TGTGCCAGTAGTATAGGCCCTAGACGGGGAGGGTACAATGAGCAGTTCTTC
14 TRBJ2-7 NA TRBV27 NA CASSLSRLRAEQYF TGTGCCAGCAGTTTATCGAGACTCAGGGCCGAGCAGTACTTC
17 TRBJ1-2 NA TRBV3-1/TRBV3-2 NA CASSQDLLGTHRPGYTF TGTGCCAGCAGCCAAGACTTACTCGGGACTCATCGCCCCGGCTACACCTTC
14 TRBJ2-1 NA TRBV29-1 once CSVVEGGPYNEQFF TGCAGCGTTGTAGAGGGAGGTCCCTACAATGAGCAGTTCTTC
14 TRBJ2-3 TRBD2 TRBV19 few CASNLAGGTDTQYF TGTGCCAGTAACTTAGCGGGAGGGACAGATACGCAGTATTTT
17 TRBJ2-1 NA TRBV24-1 NA CATSDSAGGSSYNEQFF TGTGCCACCAGTGATTCAGCAGGAGGGAGCTCCTACAATGAGCAGTTCTTC
14 TRBJ2-7 TRBD2 TRBV5-1 NA CASSPGAGGYEQYF TGCGCCAGCAGCCCGGGCGCGGGAGGTTACGAGCAGTACTTC